This T cell receptor (beta chain) was obtained from a study of beta chain features in type 1 diabetes. Overall study context: The patient and healthy donor groups were comparable for age, gender and cell yields.

This clone was observed a few times. Its cognate antigen is unknown. Whole-study findings and limits: Among patients with Type 1 diabetes, TCRB CDR3s were moderately but significantly shorter in every one of the four CD4+ subsets.

Every bit of the isolated RNA underwent reverse transcription, so sequencing read expressed TCRB transcripts. The read count averaged approximately 4 million across naive, central memory and regulatory T cell samples. Profiling relied on immunoSEQ multiplex PCR, and the TCRdb table lists in-frame clones only, not all of them. Counted here are 310,000 or so clones, roughly 8.8% occurring once; the ten biggest clones make up less than 1.2%. V lost 1 base to trimming and J lost 5 bases, with 4 bases between them. The CDR3 covers 12 residues. The germline gives CDR1 SNHLY, CDR2 FYNNEI. This TCR derives from a man aged 25-45 years with type 1 diabetes. The chain carries TRBV2 and TRBJ2-3, with unresolved D. The sample taken for sequencing was central memory CD4+ T cells from blood. In nucleotides, the CDR3 is TGTGCCAGCAGTGAAGGAGTAGATACGCAGTATTTT. This sequence encodes CASSEGVDTQYF.